This section outlines one T cell receptor beta chain sequence together with its context. Its antigen is currently unknown. These data come from a study of lymphopenia after photon versus proton radiotherapy. The study, taken as a whole, reports: Only patients who died were analyzed for survival; proton advantage is unproven.

The repertoire was sequenced with immunoSEQ multiplex PCR; TCRdb's copy has only in-frame clones and lacks some. The sample contains 45,000 to 65,000 clones, under 95% of which appear only once. Looked up from germline, CDR1 is MNHEY and CDR2 is SVGAGI. Losses at the gene ends were 2 bases for V and 4 bases for J; bases not matched to a gene: 6. CDR3 size: 15 residues. The receptor was isolated from a middle-aged woman with cholangiocarcinoma. V gene TRBV6-5 combines with J gene TRBJ1-2; 8 nucleotides agree with TRBD1. The sequenced sample was peripheral blood, obtained from a patient treated with photon-based radiotherapy. The CDR3: CASSYAFTGGYGYTF. CDR3 coding DNA: TGTGCCAGCAGTTACGCATTCACAGGGGGCTATGGCTACACCTTC.